This T cell receptor (beta chain) came from a study of OX40 agonist ivuxolimab in advanced cancers. Study overall: Patients with hepatocellular carcinoma, melanoma, renal cell or head and neck cancer made up the dose-escalation patients. Study findings and constraints: In a subset of nonresponders, normalized T-cell clonal expansion was also low.

V lost 5 bases, J lost 5 bases, and 7 bases lay in between. The CDR3 is 12 amino acids. Germline V CDR1 and CDR2: SEHNR, FQNEAQ (reference sequence). Autoimmune disease history or systemic immunosuppression led to patients being barred. The protocol was immunoSEQ multiplex PCR, while the TCRdb copy is restricted to in-frame clones and leaves out a portion. The sample consists of about 96,000 clones, about four fifths of them appearing once. Concerning this clone: The antigen remains unidentified.

This clonotype was obtained from an adult with an advanced solid tumor such as melanoma, head and neck, liver or kidney cancer. The input for sequencing was CD4+ or CD8+ T cells sorted from blood, taken in a trial of the OX40 agonist ivuxolimab. The V gene is TRBV7-9, the J gene TRBJ2-1; D uncertain. CDR3 amino acids: CASSHNHNEQFF. The CDR3 region has the DNA TGTGCCAGCAGCCATAACCACAATGAGCAGTTCTTC. Full variable domain (missing parts from reference TRBV7-9 and TRBJ2-1): DTGVSQNPRHKITKRGQNVTFRCDPISEHNRLYWYRQTLGQGPEFLTYFQNEAQLEKSRLLSDRFSAERPKGSFSTLEIQRTEQGDSAMYLCASSHNHNEQFFGPGTRLTVL.